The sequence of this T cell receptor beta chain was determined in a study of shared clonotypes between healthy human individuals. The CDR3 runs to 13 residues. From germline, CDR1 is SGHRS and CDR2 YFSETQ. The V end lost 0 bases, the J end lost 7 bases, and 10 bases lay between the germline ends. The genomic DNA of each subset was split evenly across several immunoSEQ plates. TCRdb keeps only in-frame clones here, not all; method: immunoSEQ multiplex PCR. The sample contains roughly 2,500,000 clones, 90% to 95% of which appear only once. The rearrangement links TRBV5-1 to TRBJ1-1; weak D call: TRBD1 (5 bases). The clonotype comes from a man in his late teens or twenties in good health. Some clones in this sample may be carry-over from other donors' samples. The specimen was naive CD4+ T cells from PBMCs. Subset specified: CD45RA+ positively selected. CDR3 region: CASSLDRRFEAFF. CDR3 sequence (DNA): TGCGCCAGCAGCTTGGACAGGAGGTTTGAAGCTTTCTTT.